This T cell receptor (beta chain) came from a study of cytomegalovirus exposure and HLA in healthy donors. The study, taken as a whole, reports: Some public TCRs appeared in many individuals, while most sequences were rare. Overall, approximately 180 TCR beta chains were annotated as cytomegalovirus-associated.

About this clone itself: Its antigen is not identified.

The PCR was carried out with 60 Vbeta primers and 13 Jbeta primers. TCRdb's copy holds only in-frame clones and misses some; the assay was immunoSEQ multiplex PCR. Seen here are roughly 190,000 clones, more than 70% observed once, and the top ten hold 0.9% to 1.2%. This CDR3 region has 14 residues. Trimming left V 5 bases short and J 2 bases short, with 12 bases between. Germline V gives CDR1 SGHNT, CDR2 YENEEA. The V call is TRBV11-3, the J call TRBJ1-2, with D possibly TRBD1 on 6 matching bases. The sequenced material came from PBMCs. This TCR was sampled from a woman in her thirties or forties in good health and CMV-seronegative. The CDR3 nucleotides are TGTGCCAGCAGCAACCCGGACAGAAACTATGGCTACACCTTC. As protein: CASSNPDRNYGYTF.